A selection of T cell receptor beta chains follows, all from one sample in a study of T cells after yellow fever vaccination. A single record per CDR3 protein comes from TCRdb applying MiXCR to the 5' RACE reads. The sample lists 100,000 to 150,000 distinct CDR3 sequences, roughly 8.2% occurring once. The sequences come from CD8+ T cells sorted from PBMCs, collected on the day of the yellow fever booster vaccination. The receptors were gathered from a man between 18 and 29 years old who received the YFV17D yellow fever vaccine. Each CDR3 is given with its conserved first and last residue. The D gene is left open where the match is weak. Size tells how often a clone was seen (once, few, many) or the class of an expanded clone, and some rows leave it out.

V gene: TRBV7-9; D gene: TRBD1; CDR3 length: 16; J gene: TRBJ1-5; clone size: .; CDR3 DNA: TGTGCCAGCAGCTCAGGGACAGGTGATAGCAATCAGCCCCAGCATTTT; CDR3 protein: CASSSGTGDSNQPQHF
V gene: TRBV6-1; D gene: .; CDR3 length: 13; J gene: TRBJ1-1; clone size: few; CDR3 DNA: TGTGCCAGCAGTATGGACAGGAACACTGAAGCTTTCTTT; CDR3 protein: CASSMDRNTEAFF
V gene: TRBV9; D gene: TRBD1; CDR3 length: 14; J gene: TRBJ2-4; clone size: .; CDR3 DNA: TGTGCCAGCAGCCCCCGGGACAGGGCAAACATTCAGTACTTC; CDR3 protein: CASSPRDRANIQYF
V gene: TRBV6-5; D gene: .; CDR3 length: 14; J gene: TRBJ1-1; clone size: many; CDR3 DNA: TGTGCCAGCAGTTACGAGGGCTTGAACACTGAAGCTTTCTTT; CDR3 protein: CASSYEGLNTEAFF
V gene: TRBV4-2; D gene: .; CDR3 length: 15; J gene: TRBJ1-5; clone size: many; CDR3 DNA: TGTGCCAGCAGCCAAGATCAGGAGGGTTATCAGCCCCAGCATTTT; CDR3 protein: CASSQDQEGYQPQHF
V gene: TRBV7-8; D gene: TRBD1; CDR3 length: 15; J gene: TRBJ1-2; clone size: .; CDR3 DNA: TGTGCCAGCAGCTTAGATAGGACAGGGAACTATGGCTACACCTTC; CDR3 protein: CASSLDRTGNYGYTF
V gene: TRBV7-8; D gene: TRBD1; CDR3 length: 14; J gene: TRBJ2-3; clone size: .; CDR3 DNA: TGTGCCAGCAGTAATCGACAGGGGAAAGATACGCAGTATTTT; CDR3 protein: CASSNRQGKDTQYF
V gene: TRBV7-2; D gene: .; CDR3 length: 13; J gene: TRBJ2-2; clone size: many; CDR3 DNA: TGTGCCAGCAGCCCCCACCCAACCGGGGAGCTGTTTTTT; CDR3 protein: CASSPHPTGELFF
V gene: TRBV7-6; D gene: TRBD1; CDR3 length: 15; J gene: TRBJ1-1; clone size: .; CDR3 DNA: TGTGCCAGCAGCACGCAACAGGGGGAGCGGACTGAAGCTTTCTTT; CDR3 protein: CASSTQQGERTEAFF
V gene: TRBV28; D gene: TRBD1; CDR3 length: 15; J gene: TRBJ1-2; clone size: .; CDR3 DNA: TGTGCCAGCAGTTTACCGTCAGGGGGCTGGTATGGCTACACCTTC; CDR3 protein: CASSLPSGGWYGYTF
V gene: TRBV29-1; D gene: .; CDR3 length: 14; J gene: TRBJ1-3; clone size: few; CDR3 DNA: TGCAGCGCCACGGGGCCAGTCTCTGGAAACACCATATATTTT; CDR3 protein: CSATGPVSGNTIYF
V gene: TRBV7-7; D gene: .; CDR3 length: 14; J gene: TRBJ2-5; clone size: many; CDR3 DNA: TGTGCTAGCAGCTCTCAGGGGAGGGGTGAGACCCAGTACTTC; CDR3 protein: CASSSQGRGETQYF
V gene: TRBV20-1; D gene: .; CDR3 length: 14; J gene: TRBJ2-3; clone size: few; CDR3 DNA: TGCAGTGCTAGAGGGGCAGGGGGCACAGATACGCAGTATTTT; CDR3 protein: CSARGAGGTDTQYF
V gene: TRBV7-9; D gene: .; CDR3 length: 15; J gene: TRBJ2-4; clone size: few; CDR3 DNA: TGTGCCAGCAGCCCACCGGGACAAAGAAAAAACATTCAGTACTTC; CDR3 protein: CASSPPGQRKNIQYF
V gene: TRBV7-2; D gene: TRBD2; CDR3 length: 15; J gene: TRBJ2-3; clone size: few; CDR3 DNA: TGTGCCAGCAGCATTTTTAGCGGGGGCACAGATACGCAGTATTTT; CDR3 protein: CASSIFSGGTDTQYF
V gene: TRBV29-1; D gene: .; CDR3 length: 11; J gene: TRBJ2-7; clone size: .; CDR3 DNA: TGCAGCGTTAAACAGGGCTTGGAGCAGTACTTC; CDR3 protein: CSVKQGLEQYF
V gene: TRBV6-5; D gene: .; CDR3 length: 13; J gene: TRBJ2-3; clone size: .; CDR3 DNA: TGTGCCAGCAGTTACGGCGGCACAGATACGCAGTATTTT; CDR3 protein: CASSYGGTDTQYF
V gene: TRBV20-1; D gene: .; CDR3 length: 17; J gene: TRBJ2-3; clone size: .; CDR3 DNA: TGCAGTGCTAGAGTCCCCGACCTAGCGTTCAGCACAGATACGCAGTATTTT; CDR3 protein: CSARVPDLAFSTDTQYF
V gene: TRBV4-2; D gene: TRBD2; CDR3 length: 15; J gene: TRBJ2-2; clone size: few; CDR3 DNA: TGTGCCAGCAGCCAAACTAGCGGGGGGGCCGGGGAGCTGTTTTTT; CDR3 protein: CASSQTSGGAGELFF
V gene: TRBV4-2; D gene: TRBD1; CDR3 length: 16; J gene: TRBJ1-3; clone size: few; CDR3 DNA: TGTGCCAGCAGCCAAGAGAAAGGGGGCCCGGGAAACACCATATATTTT; CDR3 protein: CASSQEKGGPGNTIYF
V gene: TRBV12-3/TRBV12-4; D gene: TRBD2; CDR3 length: 19; J gene: TRBJ2-3; clone size: .; CDR3 DNA: TGTGCCAGCAGCTACTACCTAAGGACTAGCGGGGACGACACAGATACGCAGTATTTT; CDR3 protein: CASSYYLRTSGDDTDTQYF
V gene: TRBV19; D gene: .; CDR3 length: 13; J gene: TRBJ1-1; clone size: .; CDR3 DNA: TGTGCCAGTACTTCAGGCGGCAACACTGAAGCTTTCTTT; CDR3 protein: CASTSGGNTEAFF
V gene: TRBV5-1; D gene: TRBD1; CDR3 length: 17; J gene: TRBJ2-5; clone size: few; CDR3 DNA: TGCGCCAGCAGCTTGCAAGGGGGCGCCTGGGGACGAGAGACCCAGTACTTC; CDR3 protein: CASSLQGGAWGRETQYF
V gene: TRBV18; D gene: .; CDR3 length: 14; J gene: TRBJ2-5; clone size: many; CDR3 DNA: TGTGCCAGCTCACCGGTAACAGGCCAAGAGACCCAGTACTTC; CDR3 protein: CASSPVTGQETQYF
V gene: TRBV25-1; D gene: TRBD1; CDR3 length: 14; J gene: TRBJ2-7; clone size: many; CDR3 DNA: TGTGCCAGCAGTTCAGGGACAGGAGTATACGAGCAGTACTTC; CDR3 protein: CASSSGTGVYEQYF
V gene: TRBV20-1; D gene: .; CDR3 length: 14; J gene: TRBJ1-2; clone size: few; CDR3 DNA: TGCAGTGGAATAGGGACGGGAGTGTGGACCCCTGGAGTCTTC; CDR3 protein: CSGIGTGVWTPGVF
V gene: TRBV7-6; D gene: .; CDR3 length: 14; J gene: TRBJ2-3; clone size: few; CDR3 DNA: TGTGCCAGCAGCTTAGGAGAAGTCCCAGATACGCAGTATTTT; CDR3 protein: CASSLGEVPDTQYF
V gene: TRBV3-1; D gene: .; CDR3 length: 13; J gene: TRBJ1-3; clone size: many; CDR3 DNA: TGTGCCAGCAGCCCGGGGCGCGGAAACACCATATATTTT; CDR3 protein: CASSPGRGNTIYF
V gene: TRBV7-9; D gene: .; CDR3 length: 12; J gene: TRBJ2-1; clone size: .; CDR3 DNA: TGTGCCAGCAGCTTAGTCCGCCCGGAGCAGTTCTTC; CDR3 protein: CASSLVRPEQFF
V gene: TRBV4-1; D gene: .; CDR3 length: 15; J gene: TRBJ2-7; clone size: .; CDR3 DNA: TGCGCCAGCAGCCAAGACGACGAGGAGGCCTACGAGCAGTACTTC; CDR3 protein: CASSQDDEEAYEQYF
V gene: TRBV7-9; D gene: TRBD2; CDR3 length: 15; J gene: TRBJ2-1; clone size: .; CDR3 DNA: TGTGCCAGCAGCCATAGCGGGGGGGCCCTCGATGAGCAGTTCTTC; CDR3 protein: CASSHSGGALDEQFF
V gene: TRBV6-5; D gene: .; CDR3 length: 16; J gene: TRBJ2-2; clone size: few; CDR3 DNA: TGTGCCAGCAGCTACCTAGGACAGCGTGGAGGCGGGGAGCTGTTTTTT; CDR3 protein: CASSYLGQRGGGELFF
V gene: TRBV29-1; D gene: .; CDR3 length: 14; J gene: TRBJ2-1; clone size: once; CDR3 DNA: TGCAGCGTTGGCCGGCCAGAAAAGGTCAATGAGCAGTTCTTC; CDR3 protein: CSVGRPEKVNEQFF
V gene: TRBV7-2; D gene: TRBD2; CDR3 length: 18; J gene: TRBJ2-1; clone size: .; CDR3 DNA: TGTGCCAGCACCAACTTTGGCATCACTAGCGGGAACTACAATGAGCAGTTCTTC; CDR3 protein: CASTNFGITSGNYNEQFF
V gene: TRBV28; D gene: .; CDR3 length: 10; J gene: TRBJ2-7; clone size: .; CDR3 DNA: TGTGCCAGCGGACCCTACGAGCAGTACTTC; CDR3 protein: CASGPYEQYF
V gene: TRBV11-2; D gene: .; CDR3 length: 15; J gene: TRBJ2-3; clone size: few; CDR3 DNA: TGTGCCAGCAGCTCACCCCTCGTGGGGGGAGATACGCAGTATTTT; CDR3 protein: CASSSPLVGGDTQYF
V gene: TRBV5-5; D gene: .; CDR3 length: 15; J gene: TRBJ2-7; clone size: few; CDR3 DNA: TGTGCCAGCAGCTTTTCCTTGCTAACCTCCTACGAGCAGTACTTC; CDR3 protein: CASSFSLLTSYEQYF
V gene: TRBV4-3; D gene: .; CDR3 length: 16; J gene: TRBJ2-3; clone size: many; CDR3 DNA: TGCGCCAGCAGCCAAGCTTGGCGGGGTCAGGGAGATACGCAGTATTTT; CDR3 protein: CASSQAWRGQGDTQYF
V gene: TRBV9; D gene: .; CDR3 length: 12; J gene: TRBJ1-1; clone size: .; CDR3 DNA: TGTGCCAGCAGCGTAGTAGAGGGGGTGGCTTTCTTT; CDR3 protein: CASSVVEGVAFF
V gene: TRBV6-2/TRBV6-3; D gene: .; CDR3 length: 12; J gene: TRBJ2-5; clone size: .; CDR3 DNA: TGTGCCAGCAGTTCTATAGAAGAGACCCAGTACTTC; CDR3 protein: CASSSIEETQYF
V gene: TRBV4-3; D gene: .; CDR3 length: 15; J gene: TRBJ2-6; clone size: .; CDR3 DNA: TGCGCCAGCAGCCCCCGCACCTCTGGGGCCAACGTCCTGACTTTC; CDR3 protein: CASSPRTSGANVLTF
V gene: TRBV10-3; D gene: .; CDR3 length: 14; J gene: TRBJ2-7; clone size: .; CDR3 DNA: TGTGCCATCAGTGAGGGAGGCCGACCCTACGAGCAGTACTTC; CDR3 protein: CAISEGGRPYEQYF
V gene: TRBV10-3; D gene: TRBD2; CDR3 length: 17; J gene: TRBJ2-3; clone size: few; CDR3 DNA: TGTGCCATCAGTGAGCCGAGACTAGCGGGGGGGACAGATACGCAGTATTTT; CDR3 protein: CAISEPRLAGGTDTQYF
V gene: TRBV24-1; D gene: .; CDR3 length: 13; J gene: TRBJ1-2; clone size: .; CDR3 DNA: TGTGCCACCAGTGATTCGGACGGCCCTGGCTACACCTTC; CDR3 protein: CATSDSDGPGYTF
V gene: TRBV11-2; D gene: .; CDR3 length: 13; J gene: TRBJ2-7; clone size: few; CDR3 DNA: TGTGCCACCACTTGGGGACTCTCCTACGAGCAGTACTTC; CDR3 protein: CATTWGLSYEQYF
V gene: TRBV27; D gene: TRBD1; CDR3 length: 14; J gene: TRBJ2-7; clone size: few; CDR3 DNA: TGTGCCAGCAGTCCCCTAGACAGGGAGTACGAGCAGTACTTC; CDR3 protein: CASSPLDREYEQYF
V gene: TRBV7-8; D gene: TRBD2; CDR3 length: 19; J gene: TRBJ2-3; clone size: few; CDR3 DNA: TGTGCCAGCAGCGGCAGACTAGCGGGGGGTCTACCCACGGTTGATACGCAGTATTTT; CDR3 protein: CASSGRLAGGLPTVDTQYF
V gene: TRBV4-2; D gene: .; CDR3 length: 13; J gene: TRBJ1-2; clone size: .; CDR3 DNA: TGTGCCAGCAGCCAAGATAAGCTCTATGGCTACACCTTC; CDR3 protein: CASSQDKLYGYTF
V gene: TRBV4-1; D gene: .; CDR3 length: 14; J gene: TRBJ1-1; clone size: few; CDR3 DNA: TGCGCCAGCAGCCAGGGCAGGTTGAACACTGAAGCTTTCTTT; CDR3 protein: CASSQGRLNTEAFF
V gene: TRBV12-3/TRBV12-4; D gene: TRBD1; CDR3 length: 13; J gene: TRBJ1-2; clone size: few; CDR3 DNA: TGTGCCAGCAGCCCCGGACAGGGCTATGGCTACACCTTC; CDR3 protein: CASSPGQGYGYTF
V gene: TRBV12-3/TRBV12-4; D gene: .; CDR3 length: 16; J gene: TRBJ2-3; clone size: .; CDR3 DNA: TGTGCCAGCAGCCAAGCTGTAGTGTCCGTGACAGATACGCAGTATTTT; CDR3 protein: CASSQAVVSVTDTQYF
V gene: TRBV5-5; D gene: .; CDR3 length: 16; J gene: TRBJ1-1; clone size: .; CDR3 DNA: TGTGCCAGCAGCTTGGGTAAGGGCGTCAAGAACACTGAAGCTTTCTTT; CDR3 protein: CASSLGKGVKNTEAFF
V gene: TRBV28; D gene: TRBD2; CDR3 length: 16; J gene: TRBJ2-2; clone size: few; CDR3 DNA: TGTGCCAGCAGTATTACCGGGACTATATTCTCGGGGGAGCTGTTTTTT; CDR3 protein: CASSITGTIFSGELFF
V gene: TRBV19; D gene: .; CDR3 length: 15; J gene: TRBJ2-1; clone size: .; CDR3 DNA: TGTGCCACGCCCCTGGGGGGGGGGGGCATGGATGAGCAGTTCTTC; CDR3 protein: CATPLGGGGMDEQFF
V gene: TRBV7-9; D gene: .; CDR3 length: 14; J gene: TRBJ1-1; clone size: .; CDR3 DNA: TGTGCCAGCAGTGTTTACGGGGAAGGGATTGAAGCTTTCTTT; CDR3 protein: CASSVYGEGIEAFF
V gene: TRBV7-9; D gene: .; CDR3 length: 12; J gene: TRBJ2-1; clone size: .; CDR3 DNA: TGTGCCAGCAGCTTCGGGAGCAATGAGCAGTTCTTC; CDR3 protein: CASSFGSNEQFF
V gene: TRBV27; D gene: .; CDR3 length: 13; J gene: TRBJ1-2; clone size: .; CDR3 DNA: TGTGCCAGCAGTTTAACGGCGGGCTATGGCTACACCTTC; CDR3 protein: CASSLTAGYGYTF
V gene: TRBV29-1; D gene: .; CDR3 length: 12; J gene: TRBJ2-1; clone size: few; CDR3 DNA: TGCAGCGTTGTTCCCAGGGCCGATGAGCAGTTCTTC; CDR3 protein: CSVVPRADEQFF
V gene: TRBV30; D gene: .; CDR3 length: 16; J gene: TRBJ1-1; clone size: .; CDR3 DNA: TGTGCCTGGAGTGTACCTGGGTTTCCGGGGAACACTGAAGCTTTCTTT; CDR3 protein: CAWSVPGFPGNTEAFF